This T cell receptor beta chain was identified during a study of T cell repertoires in cytomegalovirus infection. In regard to this clonotype: One end of the junction is discordant with germline, which a read error may explain.

Per germline, CDR1 MGHRA and CDR2 YSYEKL. The CDR3 is made up of 15 amino acids. Each CDR3 protein gets one entry after TCRdb re-called the reads with MiXCR. The sample lists 400,000 or so distinct CDR3 sequences, about a third occurring once. Sequencing was performed on PBMCs. The chain links TRBV4-1 to TRBJ2-1, with TRBD2 matching 7 bases. The sequence was obtained from a human donor in good health (CMV status not recorded). Some clones in this sample may be carry-over from other donors' samples. CDR3 loop: CARSQGLSLANEQFF. The CDR3 coding sequence is TGCGCCAGGAGCCAAGGCCTCTCACTAGCGAATGAGCAGTTCTTC.